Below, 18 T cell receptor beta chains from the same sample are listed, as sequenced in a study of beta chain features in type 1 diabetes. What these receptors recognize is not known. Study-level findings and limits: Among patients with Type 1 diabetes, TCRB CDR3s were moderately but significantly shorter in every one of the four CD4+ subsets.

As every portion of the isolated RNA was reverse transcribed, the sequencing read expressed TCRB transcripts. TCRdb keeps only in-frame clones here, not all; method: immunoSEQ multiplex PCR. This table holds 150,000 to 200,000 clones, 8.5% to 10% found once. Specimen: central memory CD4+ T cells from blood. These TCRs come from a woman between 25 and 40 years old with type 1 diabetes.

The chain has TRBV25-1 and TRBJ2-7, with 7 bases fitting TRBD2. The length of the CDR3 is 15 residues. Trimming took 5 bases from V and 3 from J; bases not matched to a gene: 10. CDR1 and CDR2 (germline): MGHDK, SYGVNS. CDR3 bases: TGTGCCAGCAGTTCATCTCCCGGACTAGGCTACGAGCAGTACTTC. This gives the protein CASSSSPGLGYEQYF.

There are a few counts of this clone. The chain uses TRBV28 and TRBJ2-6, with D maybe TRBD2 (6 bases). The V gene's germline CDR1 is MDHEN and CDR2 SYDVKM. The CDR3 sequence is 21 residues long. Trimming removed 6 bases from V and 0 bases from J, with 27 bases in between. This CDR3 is CASRSPWDSDVQTSGANVLTF. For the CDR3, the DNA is TGTGCCAGCAGGTCCCCTTGGGACTCGGACGTTCAGACCTCTGGGGCCAACGTCCTGACTTTC.

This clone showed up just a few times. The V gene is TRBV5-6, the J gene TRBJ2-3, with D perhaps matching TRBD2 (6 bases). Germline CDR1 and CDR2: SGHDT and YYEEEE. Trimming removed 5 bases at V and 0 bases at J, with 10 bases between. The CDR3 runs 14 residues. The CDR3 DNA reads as TGTGCCAGCAGTTCCGGGACTAGCACAGATACGCAGTATTTT. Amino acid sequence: CASSSGTSTDTQYF. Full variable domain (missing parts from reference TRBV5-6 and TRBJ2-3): DAGVTQSPTHLIKTRGQQVTLRCSPKSGHDTVSWYQQALGQGPQFIFQYYEEEERQRGNFPDRFSGHQFPNYSSELNVNALLLGDSALYLCASSSGTSTDTQYFGPGTRLTVL.

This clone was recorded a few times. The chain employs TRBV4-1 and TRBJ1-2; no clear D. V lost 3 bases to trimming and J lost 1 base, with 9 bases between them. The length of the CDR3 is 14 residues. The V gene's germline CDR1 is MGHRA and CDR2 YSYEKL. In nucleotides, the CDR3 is TGCGCCAGCAGCCAGTACAGAATTAACTATGGCTACACCTTC. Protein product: CASSQYRINYGYTF.

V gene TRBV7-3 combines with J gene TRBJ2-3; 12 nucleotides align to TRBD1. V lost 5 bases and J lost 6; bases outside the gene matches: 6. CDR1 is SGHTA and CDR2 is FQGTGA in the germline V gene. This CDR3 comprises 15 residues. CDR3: CASSSGTGGVDTQYF. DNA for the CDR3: TGTGCCAGCAGCAGCGGGACAGGGGGCGTGGATACGCAGTATTTT.

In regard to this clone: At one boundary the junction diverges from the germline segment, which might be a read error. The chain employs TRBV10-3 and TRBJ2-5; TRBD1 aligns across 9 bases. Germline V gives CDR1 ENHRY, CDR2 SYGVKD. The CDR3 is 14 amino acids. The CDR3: CASSPGTGTETQYF. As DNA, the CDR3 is TGTGCCAGCAGTCCCGGGACAGGGACAGAGACCCAGTACTTC.

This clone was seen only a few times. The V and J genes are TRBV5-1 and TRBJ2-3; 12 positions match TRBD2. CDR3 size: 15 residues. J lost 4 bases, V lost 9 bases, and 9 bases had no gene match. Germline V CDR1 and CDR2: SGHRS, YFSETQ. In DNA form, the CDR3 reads TGCGCCACCGCGACTAGCGGGAGCGAGGCAGATACGCAGTATTTT. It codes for CATATSGSEADTQYF. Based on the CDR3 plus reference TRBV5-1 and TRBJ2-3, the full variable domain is KAGVTQTPRYLIKTRGQQVTLSCSPISGHRSVSWYQQTPGQGLQFLFEYFSETQRNKGNFPGRFSGRQFSNSRSEMNVSTLELGDSALYLCATATSGSEADTQYFGPGTRLTVL.

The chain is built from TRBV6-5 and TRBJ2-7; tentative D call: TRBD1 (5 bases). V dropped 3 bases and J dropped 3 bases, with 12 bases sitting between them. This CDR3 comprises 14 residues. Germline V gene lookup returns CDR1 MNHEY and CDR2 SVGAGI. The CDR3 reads CASSYSRDRYEQYF. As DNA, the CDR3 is TGTGCCAGCAGTTATTCCAGGGATCGCTACGAGCAGTACTTC.

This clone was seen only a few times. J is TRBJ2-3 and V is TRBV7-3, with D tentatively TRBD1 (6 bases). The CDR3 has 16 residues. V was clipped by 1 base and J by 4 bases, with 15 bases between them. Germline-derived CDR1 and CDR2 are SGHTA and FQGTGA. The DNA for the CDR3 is TGTGCCAGCAGCTTAATGGGCGCTCAGGGGTCAGATACGCAGTATTTT. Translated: CASSLMGAQGSDTQYF.

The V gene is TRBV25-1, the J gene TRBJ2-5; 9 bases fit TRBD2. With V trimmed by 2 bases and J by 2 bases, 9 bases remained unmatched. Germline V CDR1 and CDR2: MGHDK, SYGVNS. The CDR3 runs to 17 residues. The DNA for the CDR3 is TGTGCCAGCAGTGAAGGAGCTAGCGGGGAGACACAAGAGACCCAGTACTTC. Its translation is CASSEGASGETQETQYF.

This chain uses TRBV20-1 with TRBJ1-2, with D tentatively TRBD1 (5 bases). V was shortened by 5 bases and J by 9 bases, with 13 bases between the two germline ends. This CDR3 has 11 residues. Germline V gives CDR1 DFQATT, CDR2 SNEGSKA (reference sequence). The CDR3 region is CSARMGGSYTF. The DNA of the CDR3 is TGCAGTGCTCGGATGGGGGGTAGCTACACCTTC.

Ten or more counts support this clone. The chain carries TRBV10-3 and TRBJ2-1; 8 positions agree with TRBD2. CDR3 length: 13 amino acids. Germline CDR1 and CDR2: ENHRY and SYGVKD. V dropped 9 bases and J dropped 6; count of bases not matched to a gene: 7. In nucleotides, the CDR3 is TGTGCCATACAGCGGGAGAGGACCAATGAGCAGTTCTTC. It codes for CAIQRERTNEQFF.

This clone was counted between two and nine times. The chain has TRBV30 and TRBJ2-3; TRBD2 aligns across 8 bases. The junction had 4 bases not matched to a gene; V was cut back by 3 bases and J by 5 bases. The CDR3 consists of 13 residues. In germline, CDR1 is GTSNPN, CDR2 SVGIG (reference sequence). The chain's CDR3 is CAWSGLAGDTQYF. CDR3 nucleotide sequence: TGTGCCTGGAGCGGTCTAGCGGGAGATACGCAGTATTTT.

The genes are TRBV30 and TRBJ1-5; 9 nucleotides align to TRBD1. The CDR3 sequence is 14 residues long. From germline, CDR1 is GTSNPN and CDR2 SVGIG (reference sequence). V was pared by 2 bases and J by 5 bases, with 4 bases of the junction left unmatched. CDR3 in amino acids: CAWSIGTGYQPQHF. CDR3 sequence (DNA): TGTGCCTGGAGTATCGGGACAGGGTATCAGCCCCAGCATTTT.

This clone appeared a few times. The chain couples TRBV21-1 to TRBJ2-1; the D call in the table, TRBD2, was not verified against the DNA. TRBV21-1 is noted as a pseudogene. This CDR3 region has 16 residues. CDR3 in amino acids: CASSKAGEVPYNEQFF. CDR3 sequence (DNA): TGTGCCAGCAGCAAAGCAGGCGAGGTTCCCTACAATGAGCAGTTCTTC.

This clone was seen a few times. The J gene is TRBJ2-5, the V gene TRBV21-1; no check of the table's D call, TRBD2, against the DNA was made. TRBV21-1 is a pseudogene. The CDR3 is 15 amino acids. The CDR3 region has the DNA TGTGCCAGCAGCTCCCTTGGCCGGGATCTTGAGACCCAGTACTTC. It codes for CASSSLGRDLETQYF.

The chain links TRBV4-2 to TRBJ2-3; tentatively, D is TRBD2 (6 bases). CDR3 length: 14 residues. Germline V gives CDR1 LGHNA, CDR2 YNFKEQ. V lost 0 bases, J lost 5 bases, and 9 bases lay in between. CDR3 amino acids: CASSQDTGEDTQYF. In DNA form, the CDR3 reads TGTGCCAGCAGCCAAGATACGGGAGAAGATACGCAGTATTTT.

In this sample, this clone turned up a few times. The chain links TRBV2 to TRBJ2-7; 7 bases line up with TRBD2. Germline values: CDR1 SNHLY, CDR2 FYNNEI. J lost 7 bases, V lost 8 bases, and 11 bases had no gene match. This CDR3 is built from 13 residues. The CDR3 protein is CASGAGVESEQYF. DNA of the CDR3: TGTGCCAGCGGGGCGGGAGTTGAGTCGGAGCAGTACTTC.